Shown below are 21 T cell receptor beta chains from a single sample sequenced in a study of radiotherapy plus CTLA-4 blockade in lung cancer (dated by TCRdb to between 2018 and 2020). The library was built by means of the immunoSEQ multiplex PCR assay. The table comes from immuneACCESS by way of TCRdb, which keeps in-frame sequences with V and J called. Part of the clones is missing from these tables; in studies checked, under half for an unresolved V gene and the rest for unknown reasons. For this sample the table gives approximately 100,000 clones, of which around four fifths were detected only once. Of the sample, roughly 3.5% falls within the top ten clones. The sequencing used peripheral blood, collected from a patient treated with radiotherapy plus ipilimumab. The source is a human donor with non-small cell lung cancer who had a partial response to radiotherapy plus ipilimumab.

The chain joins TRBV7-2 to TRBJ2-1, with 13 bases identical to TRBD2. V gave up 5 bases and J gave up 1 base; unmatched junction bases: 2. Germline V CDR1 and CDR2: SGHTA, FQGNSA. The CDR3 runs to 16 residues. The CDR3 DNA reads TGTGCCAGCAGCCCGACTAGCGGGAGGTCCTACAATGAGCAGTTCTTC. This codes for CASSPTSGRSYNEQFF.

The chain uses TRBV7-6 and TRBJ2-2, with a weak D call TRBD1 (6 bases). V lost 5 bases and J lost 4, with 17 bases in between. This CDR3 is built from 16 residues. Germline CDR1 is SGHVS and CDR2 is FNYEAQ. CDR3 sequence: CASSPTGIRGTGELFF. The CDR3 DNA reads TGTGCCAGCAGCCCCACAGGGATCCGTGGCACCGGGGAGCTGTTTTTT. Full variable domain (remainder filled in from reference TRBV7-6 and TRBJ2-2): GAGVSQSPRYKVTKRGQDVALRCDPISGHVSLYWYRQALGQGPEFLTYFNYEAQQDKSGLPNDRFSAERPEGSISTLTIQRTEQRDSAMYRCASSPTGIRGTGELFFGEGSRLTVL.

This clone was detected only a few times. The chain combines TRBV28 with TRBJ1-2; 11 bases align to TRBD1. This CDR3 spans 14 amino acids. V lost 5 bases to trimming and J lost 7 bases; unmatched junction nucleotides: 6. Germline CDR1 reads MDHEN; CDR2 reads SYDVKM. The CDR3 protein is CASSPGGQGGGYTF. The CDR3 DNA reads TGTGCCAGCAGTCCAGGGGGACAGGGGGGTGGCTACACCTTC.

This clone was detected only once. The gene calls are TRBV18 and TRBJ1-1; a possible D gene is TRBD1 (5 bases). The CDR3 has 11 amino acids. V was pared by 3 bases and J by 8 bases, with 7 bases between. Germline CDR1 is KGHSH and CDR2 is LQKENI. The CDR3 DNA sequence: TGTGCCAGCTCACCCAGGACAGAAGCTTTCTTT. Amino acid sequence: CASSPRTEAFF.

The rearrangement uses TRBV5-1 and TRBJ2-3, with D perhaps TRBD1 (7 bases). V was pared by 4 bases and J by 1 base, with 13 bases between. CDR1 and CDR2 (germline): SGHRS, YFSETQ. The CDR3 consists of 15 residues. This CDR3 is CASSNQGGGTDTQYF. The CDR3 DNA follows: TGCGCCAGCAGCAACCAGGGGGGCGGCACAGATACGCAGTATTTT. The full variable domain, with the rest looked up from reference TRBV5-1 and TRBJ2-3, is KAGVTQTPRYLIKTRGQQVTLSCSPISGHRSVSWYQQTPGQGLQFLFEYFSETQRNKGNFPGRFSGRQFSNSRSEMNVSTLELGDSALYLCASSNQGGGTDTQYFGPGTRLTVL.

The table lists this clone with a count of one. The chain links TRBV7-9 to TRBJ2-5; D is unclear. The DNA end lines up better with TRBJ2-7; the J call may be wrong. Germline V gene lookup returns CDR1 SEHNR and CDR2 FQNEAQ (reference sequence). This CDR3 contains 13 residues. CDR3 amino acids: CASSREVVYEQYF. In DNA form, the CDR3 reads TGTGCCAGCAGCCGAGAGGTGGTCTACGAGCAGTACTTC.

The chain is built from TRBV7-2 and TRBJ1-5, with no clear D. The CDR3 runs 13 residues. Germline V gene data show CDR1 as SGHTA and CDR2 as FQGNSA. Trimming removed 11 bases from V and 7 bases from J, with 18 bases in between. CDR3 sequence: CAGSQVAGQPQHF. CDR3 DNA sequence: TGTGCCGGATCGCAGGTGGCTGGGCAGCCCCAGCATTTT.

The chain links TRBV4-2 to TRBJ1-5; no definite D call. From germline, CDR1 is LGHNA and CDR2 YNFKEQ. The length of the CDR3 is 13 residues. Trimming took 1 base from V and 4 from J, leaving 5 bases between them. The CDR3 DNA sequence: TGTGCCAGCAGCCAAGCGGTTAATCAGCCCCAGCATTTT. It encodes CASSQAVNQPQHF.

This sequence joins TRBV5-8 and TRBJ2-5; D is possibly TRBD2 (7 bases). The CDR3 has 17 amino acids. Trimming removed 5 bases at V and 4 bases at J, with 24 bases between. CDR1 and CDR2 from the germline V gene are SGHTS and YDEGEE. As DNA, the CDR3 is TGTGCCAGCAGGCTTGGGGGCGGTGGGGGGGCAGGAGAGACCCAGTACTTC. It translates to CASRLGGGGGAGETQYF. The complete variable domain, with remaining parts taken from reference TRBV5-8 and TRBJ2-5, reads EAGVTQSPTHLIKTRGQQATLRCSPISGHTSVYWYQQALGLGLQFLLWYDEGEERNRGNFPPRFSGRQFPNYSSELNVNALELEDSALYLCASRLGGGGGAGETQYFGPGTRLLVL.

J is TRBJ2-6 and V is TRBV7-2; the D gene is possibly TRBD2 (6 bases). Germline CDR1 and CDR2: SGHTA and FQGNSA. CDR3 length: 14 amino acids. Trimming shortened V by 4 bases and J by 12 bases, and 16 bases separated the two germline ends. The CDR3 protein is CASSSGLPVSVLTF. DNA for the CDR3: TGTGCCAGCAGCTCGGGACTGCCCGTCAGCGTCCTGACTTTC.

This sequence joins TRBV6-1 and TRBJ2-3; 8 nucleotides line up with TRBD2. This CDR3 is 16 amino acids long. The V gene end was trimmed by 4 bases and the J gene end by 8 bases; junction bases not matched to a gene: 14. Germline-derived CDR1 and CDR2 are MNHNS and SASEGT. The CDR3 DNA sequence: TGTGCCAGCAGTGCGCGGGAGGATATACTGGCGGTTACGCAGTATTTT. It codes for CASSAREDILAVTQYF.

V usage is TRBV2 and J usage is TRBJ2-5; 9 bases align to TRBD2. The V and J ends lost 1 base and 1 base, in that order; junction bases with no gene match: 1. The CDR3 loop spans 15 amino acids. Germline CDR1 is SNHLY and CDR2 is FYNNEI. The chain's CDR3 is CASSEGREGQETQYF. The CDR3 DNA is TGTGCCAGCAGTGAAGGGCGGGAGGGCCAAGAGACCCAGTACTTC.

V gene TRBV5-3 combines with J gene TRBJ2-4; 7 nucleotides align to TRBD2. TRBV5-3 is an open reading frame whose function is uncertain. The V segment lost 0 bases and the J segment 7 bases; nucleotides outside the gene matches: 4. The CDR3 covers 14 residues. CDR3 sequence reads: CARSLAGGWNIQYF. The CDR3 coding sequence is TGTGCCAGAAGCTTGGCGGGAGGTTGGAACATTCAGTACTTC.

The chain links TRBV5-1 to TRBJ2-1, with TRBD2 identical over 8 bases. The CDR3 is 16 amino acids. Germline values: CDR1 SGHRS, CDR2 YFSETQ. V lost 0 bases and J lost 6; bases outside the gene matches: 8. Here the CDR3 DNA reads TGCGCCAGCAGCTTGGAAGCGGGAGTCGTTAGCAATGAGCAGTTCTTC. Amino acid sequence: CASSLEAGVVSNEQFF.

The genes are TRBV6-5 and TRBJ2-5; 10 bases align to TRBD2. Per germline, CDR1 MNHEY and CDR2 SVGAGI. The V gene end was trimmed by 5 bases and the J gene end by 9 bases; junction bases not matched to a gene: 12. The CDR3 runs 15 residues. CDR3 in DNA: TGTGCCAGCAGTACGGGACTAGCGACGGTTGGGGCCCAGTACTTC. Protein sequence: CASSTGLATVGAQYF.

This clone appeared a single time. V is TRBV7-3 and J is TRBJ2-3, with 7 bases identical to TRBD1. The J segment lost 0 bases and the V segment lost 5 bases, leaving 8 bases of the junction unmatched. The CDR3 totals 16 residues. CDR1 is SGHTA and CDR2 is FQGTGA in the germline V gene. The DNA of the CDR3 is TGTGCCAGCAGCCCAATGGGACAGCGAAGCACAGATACGCAGTATTTT. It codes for CASSPMGQRSTDTQYF.

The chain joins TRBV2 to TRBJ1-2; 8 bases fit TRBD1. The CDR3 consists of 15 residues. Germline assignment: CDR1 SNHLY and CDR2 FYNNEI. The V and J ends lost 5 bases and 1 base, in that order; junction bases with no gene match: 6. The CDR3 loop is CASSPQGQGNYGYTF. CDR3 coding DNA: TGTGCCAGCAGTCCACAAGGACAGGGTAACTATGGCTACACCTTC. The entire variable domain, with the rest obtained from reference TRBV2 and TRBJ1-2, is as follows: EPEVTQTPSHQVTQMGQEVILRCVPISNHLYFYWYRQILGQKVEFLVSFYNNEISEKSEIFDDQFSVERPDGSNFTLKIRSTKLEDSAMYFCASSPQGQGNYGYTFGSGTRLTVV.

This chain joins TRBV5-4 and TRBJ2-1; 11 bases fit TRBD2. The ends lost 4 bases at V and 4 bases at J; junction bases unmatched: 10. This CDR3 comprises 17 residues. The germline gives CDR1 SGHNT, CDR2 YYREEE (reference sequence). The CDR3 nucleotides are TGTGCCAGCAGCCTGGGGCTAGCGGGAGGCCAGTACAATGAGCAGTTCTTC. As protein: CASSLGLAGGQYNEQFF.

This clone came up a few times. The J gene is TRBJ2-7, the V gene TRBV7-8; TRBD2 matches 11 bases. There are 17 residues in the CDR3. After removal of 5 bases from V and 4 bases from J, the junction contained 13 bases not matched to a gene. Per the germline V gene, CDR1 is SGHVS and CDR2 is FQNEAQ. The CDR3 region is CASSPGALGLAVYEQYF. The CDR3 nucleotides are TGTGCCAGCAGCCCAGGGGCCCTGGGACTAGCGGTATACGAGCAGTACTTC.

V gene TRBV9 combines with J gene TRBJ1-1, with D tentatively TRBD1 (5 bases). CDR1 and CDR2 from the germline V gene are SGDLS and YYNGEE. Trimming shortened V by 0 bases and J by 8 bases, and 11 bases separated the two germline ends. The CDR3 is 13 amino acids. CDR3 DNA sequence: TGTGCCAGCAGCGTAGGCGGGAACAGGGAAGCTTTCTTT. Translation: CASSVGGNREAFF.

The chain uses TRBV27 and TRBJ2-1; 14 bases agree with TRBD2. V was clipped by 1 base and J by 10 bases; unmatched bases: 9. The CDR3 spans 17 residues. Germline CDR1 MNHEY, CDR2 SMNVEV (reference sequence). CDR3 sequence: CASSLYSGTSGSEEQFF. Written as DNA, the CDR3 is TGTGCCAGCAGTTTATACTCCGGGACTAGCGGGAGCGAAGAGCAGTTCTTC.